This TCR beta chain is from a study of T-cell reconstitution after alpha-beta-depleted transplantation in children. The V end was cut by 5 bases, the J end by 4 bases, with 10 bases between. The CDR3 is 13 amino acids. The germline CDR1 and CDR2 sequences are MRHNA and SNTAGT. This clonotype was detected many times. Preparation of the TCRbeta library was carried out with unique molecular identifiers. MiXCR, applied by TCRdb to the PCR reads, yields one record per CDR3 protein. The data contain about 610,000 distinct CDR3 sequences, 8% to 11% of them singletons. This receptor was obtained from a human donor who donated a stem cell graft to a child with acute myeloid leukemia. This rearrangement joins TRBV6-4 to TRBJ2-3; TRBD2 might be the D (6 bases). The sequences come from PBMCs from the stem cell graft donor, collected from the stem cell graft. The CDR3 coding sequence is TGTGCCAGCAGTCAGGACTATTCAGATACGCAGTATTTT. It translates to CASSQDYSDTQYF.